This record concerns one T cell receptor beta chain sequence. Its antigen is unidentified. These data belong to a study of T-cell memory formation after mild COVID-19. Study-level information: TCR clustering was largely donor specific.

TCRdb reprocessed the 5' RACE reads with MiXCR, giving one entry per CDR3 protein. This table holds fewer than 95,000 distinct CDR3 sequences, more than 12% found once. Study observations and caveats: Contracting clones from day 15 to 85 had balanced CD4/CD8; later expanders favoured CD4+. Detection of some responders pre-infection suggested pre-existing cross-reactive memory T cells participated. CD4+ clones that contracted lay mainly in CM and EM; CD8+ ones lay in EMRA.

What was sequenced was PBMCs or a T cell subset sorted from them (not recorded which). This clonotype was obtained from a young man who had mild COVID-19 (a few samples of this study predate the infection). Cell type and time point are not known.

The chain's CDR3 is CASSVAGAMSYEQYF. DNA of the CDR3: TGTGCCAGCAGCGTAGCTGGGGCCATGTCCTACGAGCAGTACTTC. The rearrangement uses TRBV9 and TRBJ2-7; possible D gene TRBD1, 5 bases. The CDR3 length is 15 residues. Germline CDR1 is SGDLS and CDR2 is YYNGEE. The germline V and J ends were trimmed by 0 bases and 1 base, with 11 bases remaining between them.